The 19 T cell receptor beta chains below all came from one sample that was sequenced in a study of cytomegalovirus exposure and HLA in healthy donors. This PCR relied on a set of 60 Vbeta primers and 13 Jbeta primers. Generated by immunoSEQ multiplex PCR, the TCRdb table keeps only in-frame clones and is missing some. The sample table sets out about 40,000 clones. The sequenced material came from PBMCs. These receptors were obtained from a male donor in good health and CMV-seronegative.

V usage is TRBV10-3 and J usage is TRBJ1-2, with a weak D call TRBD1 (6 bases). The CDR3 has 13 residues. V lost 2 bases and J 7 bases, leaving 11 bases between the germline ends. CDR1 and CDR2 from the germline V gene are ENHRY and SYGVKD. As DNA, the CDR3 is TGTGCCATCAGTGAGAAACAGGGCTTTGGCTACACCTTC. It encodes CAISEKQGFGYTF.

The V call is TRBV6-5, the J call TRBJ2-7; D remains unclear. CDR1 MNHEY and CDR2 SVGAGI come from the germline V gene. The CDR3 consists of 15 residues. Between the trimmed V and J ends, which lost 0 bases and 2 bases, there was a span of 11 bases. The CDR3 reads CASSYSKSIPYEQYF. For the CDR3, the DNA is TGTGCCAGCAGTTACTCGAAGTCTATACCCTACGAGCAGTACTTC.

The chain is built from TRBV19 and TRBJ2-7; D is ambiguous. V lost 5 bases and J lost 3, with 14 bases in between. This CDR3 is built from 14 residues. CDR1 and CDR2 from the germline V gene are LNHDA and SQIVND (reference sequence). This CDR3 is CASSGSGRNYEQYF. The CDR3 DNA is TGTGCCAGTAGTGGGTCAGGCAGGAACTACGAGCAGTACTTC. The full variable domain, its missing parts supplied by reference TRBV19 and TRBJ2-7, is DGGITQSPKYLFRKEGQNVTLSCEQNLNHDAMYWYRQDPGQGLRLIYYSQIVNDFQKGDIAEGYSVSREKKESFPLTVTSAQKNPTAFYLCASSGSGRNYEQYFGPGTRLTVT.

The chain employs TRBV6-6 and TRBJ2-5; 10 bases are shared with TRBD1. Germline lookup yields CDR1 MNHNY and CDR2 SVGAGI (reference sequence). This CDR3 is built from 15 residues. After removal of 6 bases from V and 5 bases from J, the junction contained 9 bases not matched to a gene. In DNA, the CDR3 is TGTGCCAGCAGACAAACCGGGACAGGGGACGAGACCCAGTACTTC. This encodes CASRQTGTGDETQYF.

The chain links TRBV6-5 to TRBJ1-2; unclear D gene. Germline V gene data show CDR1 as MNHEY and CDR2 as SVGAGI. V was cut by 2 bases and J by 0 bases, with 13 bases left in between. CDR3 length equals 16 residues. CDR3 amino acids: CASSYSWAGTNYGYTF. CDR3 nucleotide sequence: TGTGCCAGCAGTTACAGTTGGGCCGGCACTAACTATGGCTACACCTTC.

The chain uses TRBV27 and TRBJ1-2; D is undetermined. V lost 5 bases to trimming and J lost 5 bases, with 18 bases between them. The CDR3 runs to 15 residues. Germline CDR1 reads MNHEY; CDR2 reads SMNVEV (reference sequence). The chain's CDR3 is CASSTLVGGLYGYTF. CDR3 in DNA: TGTGCCAGCAGTACCCTTGTTGGAGGGCTGTATGGCTACACCTTC.

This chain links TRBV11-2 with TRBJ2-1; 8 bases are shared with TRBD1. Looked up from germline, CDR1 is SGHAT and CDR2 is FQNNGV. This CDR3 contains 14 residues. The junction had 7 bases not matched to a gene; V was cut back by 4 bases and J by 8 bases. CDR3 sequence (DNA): TGTGCCAGCAGCTACCAGAGACAGGGGTATGAGCAGTTCTTC. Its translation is CASSYQRQGYEQFF.

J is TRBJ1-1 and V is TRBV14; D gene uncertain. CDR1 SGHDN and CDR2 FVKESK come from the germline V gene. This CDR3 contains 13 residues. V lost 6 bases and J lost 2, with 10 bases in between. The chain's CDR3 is CASSLAGNTEAFF. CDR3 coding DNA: TGTGCCAGCAGTCTAGCTGGAAACACTGAAGCTTTCTTT.

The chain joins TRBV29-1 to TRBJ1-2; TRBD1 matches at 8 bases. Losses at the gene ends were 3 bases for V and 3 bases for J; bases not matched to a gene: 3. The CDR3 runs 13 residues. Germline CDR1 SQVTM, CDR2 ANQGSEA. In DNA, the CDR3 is TGCAGCGTTGAGACAGGGGTAGACTATGGCTACACCTTC. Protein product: CSVETGVDYGYTF.

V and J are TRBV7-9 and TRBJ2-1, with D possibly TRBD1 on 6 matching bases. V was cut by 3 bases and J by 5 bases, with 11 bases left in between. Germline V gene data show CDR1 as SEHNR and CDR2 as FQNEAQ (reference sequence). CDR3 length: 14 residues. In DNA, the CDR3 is TGTGCCAGCAGCTTCGACAGGACGAACAATGAGCAGTTCTTC. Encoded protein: CASSFDRTNNEQFF.

This CDR3 is CASSPRSWDSTNYGYTF. In nucleotides, the CDR3 is TGTGCCAGCTCACCACGATCTTGGGACAGCACTAACTATGGCTACACCTTC. The rearrangement joins TRBV18 to TRBJ1-2; 7 positions agree with TRBD1. The CDR3 is made up of 17 amino acids. V was pared by 1 base and J by 0 bases, with 8 bases of the junction left unmatched. Looked up from germline, CDR1 is KGHSH and CDR2 is LQKENI. Filled out from reference TRBV18 and TRBJ1-2, the complete variable domain reads NAGVMQNPRHLVRRRGQEARLRCSPMKGHSHVYWYRQLPEEGLKFMVYLQKENIIDESGMPKERFSAEFPKEGPSILRIQQVVRGDSAAYFCASSPRSWDSTNYGYTFGSGTRLTVV.

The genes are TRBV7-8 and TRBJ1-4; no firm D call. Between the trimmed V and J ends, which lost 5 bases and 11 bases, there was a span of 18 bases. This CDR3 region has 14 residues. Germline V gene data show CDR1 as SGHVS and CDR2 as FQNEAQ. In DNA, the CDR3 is TGTGCCAGCAGCCACATTTCCAAAGCGAGTAAACTGTTTTTT. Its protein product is CASSHISKASKLFF.

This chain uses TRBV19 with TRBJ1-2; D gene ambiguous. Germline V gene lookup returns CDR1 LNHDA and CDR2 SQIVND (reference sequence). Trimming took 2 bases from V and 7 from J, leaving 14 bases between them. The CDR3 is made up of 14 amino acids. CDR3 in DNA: TGTGCCAGTAGTATATCCGAGGGAGGGAGTGGCTACACCTTC. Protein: CASSISEGGSGYTF.

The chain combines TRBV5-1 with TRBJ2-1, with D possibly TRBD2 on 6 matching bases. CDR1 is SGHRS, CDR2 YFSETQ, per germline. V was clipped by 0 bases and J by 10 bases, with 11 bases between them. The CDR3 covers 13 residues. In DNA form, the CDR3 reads TGCGCCAGCAGCTTGGTGGAGGGAAAAGAGCAGTTCTTC. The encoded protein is CASSLVEGKEQFF.

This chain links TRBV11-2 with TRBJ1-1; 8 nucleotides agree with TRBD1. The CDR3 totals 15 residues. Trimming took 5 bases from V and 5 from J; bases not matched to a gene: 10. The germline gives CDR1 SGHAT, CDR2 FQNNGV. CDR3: CASSIQQGVATEAFF. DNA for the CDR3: TGTGCCAGCAGCATTCAACAGGGGGTAGCGACTGAAGCTTTCTTT.

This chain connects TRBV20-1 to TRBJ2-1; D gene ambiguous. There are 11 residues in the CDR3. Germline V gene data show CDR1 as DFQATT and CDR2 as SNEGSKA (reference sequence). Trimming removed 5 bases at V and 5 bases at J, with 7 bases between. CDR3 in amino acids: CSARADNEQFF. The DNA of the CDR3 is TGCAGTGCTCGAGCTGACAATGAGCAGTTCTTC.

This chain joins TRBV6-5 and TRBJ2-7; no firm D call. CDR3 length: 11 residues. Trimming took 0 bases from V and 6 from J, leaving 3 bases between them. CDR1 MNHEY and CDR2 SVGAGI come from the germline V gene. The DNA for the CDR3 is TGTGCCAGCAGTTACTCGGCCGAGCAGTACTTC. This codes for CASSYSAEQYF.

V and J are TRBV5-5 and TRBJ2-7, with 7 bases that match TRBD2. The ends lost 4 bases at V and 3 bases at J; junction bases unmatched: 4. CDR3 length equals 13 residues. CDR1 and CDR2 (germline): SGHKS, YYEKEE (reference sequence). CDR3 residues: CASSRGDLYEQYF. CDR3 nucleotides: TGTGCCAGCAGCCGGGGGGACCTCTACGAGCAGTACTTC.

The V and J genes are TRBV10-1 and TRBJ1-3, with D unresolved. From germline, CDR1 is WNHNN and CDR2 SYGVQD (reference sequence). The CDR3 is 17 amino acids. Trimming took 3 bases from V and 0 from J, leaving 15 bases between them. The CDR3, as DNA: TGCGCCAGCAGTGATAGTATGGAGGACCCCTCTGGAAACACCATATATTTT. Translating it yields CASSDSMEDPSGNTIYF.